A single sample gave rise to the 2 T cell receptor beta chains below, sequenced in a study of T cell responses to AZD1222 COVID-19 vaccine. Assay: immunoSEQ multiplex PCR; the TCRdb copy retains only in-frame clones and omits some. This table holds about 85,000 clones, 85% to 95% found once. This sample comprised peripheral blood, obtained 28 days after the second AZD1222 dose. Every receptor here comes from an adult who received the AZD1222 COVID-19 vaccine.

This clone was picked up a small number of times. DNA of the CDR3: TGTGCCAGCAGCAAAGTCCAGAGACTAGCGGGAGCTTACGAGCAGTACTTC. Amino acids: CASSKVQRLAGAYEQYF. The chain is built from TRBV21-1 and TRBJ2-7; the table names TRBD2, a call not compared with the DNA. TRBV21-1 is termed a pseudogene. The CDR3 runs 17 residues.

The gene calls are TRBV7-2 and TRBJ2-3; the D gene is possibly TRBD2 (6 bases). CDR1 and CDR2 (germline): SGHTA, FQGNSA. The CDR3 totals 15 residues. Trimming removed 1 base from V and 4 bases from J, with 12 bases in between. The CDR3 DNA follows: TGTGCCAGCAGCTTAGTAGCGGTCGGGGCAGATACGCAGTATTTT. The encoded protein is CASSLVAVGADTQYF. Supplemented by reference TRBV7-2 and TRBJ2-3, the full variable domain reads GAGVSQSPSNKVTEKGKDVELRCDPISGHTALYWYRQSLGQGLEFLIYFQGNSAPDKSGLPSDRFSAERTGGSVSTLTIQRTQQEDSAVYLCASSLVAVGADTQYFGPGTRLTVL.